A single sample gave rise to the 13 T cell receptor beta chains below, sequenced in a study of T cell responses to AZD1222 COVID-19 vaccine. Assay used: immunoSEQ multiplex PCR; TCRdb lists only in-frame clones, some missing. The table records about 150,000 clones, 90% of them present only once. The sequenced sample was peripheral blood, obtained on day 0 of AZD1222 vaccination. The receptors were sampled from an adult in good health.

The V gene is TRBV5-1, the J gene TRBJ2-1; 9 positions match TRBD1. Germline trimming cut 4 bases from V and 7 bases from J; bases unmatched to any gene: 6. Germline V gives CDR1 SGHRS, CDR2 YFSETQ. The CDR3 has 14 residues. CDR3 region: CASSQGQGGNEQFF. In DNA form, the CDR3 reads TGCGCCAGCAGCCAGGGACAGGGAGGAAATGAGCAGTTCTTC.

The CDR3 loop reads CASSDSRGYGKLFF. The CDR3 nucleotides are TGTGCCAGCAGTGACTCACGGGGGTATGGGAAACTGTTTTTT. The V gene is TRBV25-1, the J gene TRBJ1-4; D might be TRBD1 (5 bases). This CDR3 has 14 residues. Between the trimmed V and J ends, which lost 3 bases and 11 bases, there was a span of 16 bases. Germline lookup yields CDR1 MGHDK and CDR2 SYGVNS. The whole variable domain, filled in from reference TRBV25-1 and TRBJ1-4, reads EADIYQTPRYLVIGTGKKITLECSQTMGHDKMYWYQQDPGMELHLIHYSYGVNSTEKGDLSSESTVSRIRTEHFPLTLESARPSHTSQYLCASSDSRGYGKLFFGSGTQLSVL.

The rearrangement uses TRBV3-1 (or the pseudogene TRBV3-2) and TRBJ2-7; 10 nucleotides match TRBD2. The CDR3 length is 16 residues. From germline, CDR1 is LGHDT and CDR2 YNNKEL (reference sequence). The V gene end was trimmed by 0 bases and the J gene end by 5 bases; junction bases not matched to a gene: 7. This CDR3 reads CASSQDPGLASNEQYF. CDR3 nucleotide sequence: TGTGCCAGCAGCCAAGATCCGGGACTAGCGAGCAACGAGCAGTACTTC.

This sequence joins TRBV19 and TRBJ1-2; D is possibly TRBD1 (6 bases). The V end was cut by 5 bases, the J end by 4 bases, with 14 bases between. This CDR3 has 14 amino acids. Germline V gene data show CDR1 as LNHDA and CDR2 as SQIVND (reference sequence). The CDR3: CASSVGGRSYGYTF. The CDR3 nucleotides are TGTGCCAGTAGTGTAGGGGGACGGTCCTATGGCTACACCTTC.

This chain connects TRBV7-9 to TRBJ1-2; D gene ambiguous. Trimming cost V 5 bases and J 4 bases, with 8 bases left between them. The CDR3 has 12 residues. Germline lookup yields CDR1 SEHNR and CDR2 FQNEAQ (reference sequence). The CDR3 sequence: CASSPDSYGYTF. Here the CDR3 DNA reads TGTGCCAGCAGCCCAGACTCCTATGGCTACACCTTC.

The chain uses TRBV2 and TRBJ1-2; D gene unclear. Trimming removed 4 bases at V and 3 bases at J, with 12 bases between. The CDR3 runs to 14 residues. CDR1 SNHLY and CDR2 FYNNEI come from the germline V gene. CDR3 DNA sequence: TGTGCCAGCAGTGTATTGGGGAGCGACTATGGCTACACCTTC. It yields the protein CASSVLGSDYGYTF.

The rearrangement links TRBV9 to TRBJ2-7; D unclear. Deletions cut 0 bases from V and 7 bases from J, with 11 bases between. This CDR3 contains 13 residues. Germline V gene data show CDR1 as SGDLS and CDR2 as YYNGEE. The CDR3 nucleotides are TGTGCCAGCAGCGTAGCTCCTAACCTGGAGCAGTACTTC. It translates to CASSVAPNLEQYF.

This clone was seen a handful of times. The CDR3 sequence: CASSETSGSGTDTQYF. The CDR3 nucleotides are TGTGCCAGCAGTGAAACTAGCGGGAGTGGCACAGATACGCAGTATTTT. The chain uses TRBV6-1 and TRBJ2-3, with 11 bases that match TRBD2. The CDR3 runs to 16 residues. The germline V gene encodes CDR1 MNHNS and CDR2 SASEGT. V was pared by 2 bases and J by 1 base, with 2 bases of the junction left unmatched.

The chain recombines TRBV3-1 (or the pseudogene TRBV3-2) with TRBJ1-2; 8 nucleotides agree with TRBD1. The CDR3 contains 14 residues. V gave up 7 bases and J gave up 0 bases; unmatched junction bases: 4. Germline V gene sequence: CDR1 LGHDT, CDR2 YNNKEL (reference sequence). The DNA of the CDR3 is TGTGCCAGCACCCCGGGACAGGCTAACTATGGCTACACCTTC. This encodes CASTPGQANYGYTF.

The chain couples TRBV5-1 to TRBJ2-7, with 7 nucleotides matching TRBD1. This CDR3 has 14 residues. After removal of 0 bases from V and 3 bases from J, the junction contained 3 bases not matched to a gene. CDR1 is SGHRS, CDR2 YFSETQ, per germline. CDR3 nucleotide sequence: TGCGCCAGCAGCTTGGCGACAGGGATCTACGAGCAGTACTTC. This encodes CASSLATGIYEQYF. The whole variable domain, remainder taken from reference TRBV5-1 and TRBJ2-7, is KAGVTQTPRYLIKTRGQQVTLSCSPISGHRSVSWYQQTPGQGLQFLFEYFSETQRNKGNFPGRFSGRQFSNSRSEMNVSTLELGDSALYLCASSLATGIYEQYFGPGTRLTVT.

J is TRBJ2-1 and V is TRBV5-1; D unclear. CDR1 is SGHRS, CDR2 YFSETQ, per germline. This CDR3 contains 15 residues. The V end lost 0 bases, the J end lost 1 base, and 8 bases lay between the germline ends. Here the CDR3 reads CASSLGPASYNEQFF. DNA for the CDR3: TGCGCCAGCAGCTTGGGCCCGGCGTCCTACAATGAGCAGTTCTTC.

The chain uses TRBV28 and TRBJ1-5; D is perhaps TRBD1 (5 bases). Trimming stripped 5 bases from V and 6 bases from J, with 17 bases between. Germline values: CDR1 MDHEN, CDR2 SYDVKM. CDR3 length equals 15 residues. CDR3 DNA sequence: TGTGCCAGCAGTCCCAGGGTTGGGGGATTTCAGCCCCAGCATTTT. Its translation is CASSPRVGGFQPQHF.

The chain carries TRBV9 and TRBJ2-2; the match to TRBD1 covers 8 bases. Germline V gene sequence: CDR1 SGDLS, CDR2 YYNGEE. The ends lost 0 bases at V and 6 bases at J; junction bases unmatched: 4. CDR3 length: 15 residues. As DNA, the CDR3 is TGTGCCAGCAGCGTAGCAGGGACAGGCGCCGGGGAGCTGTTTTTT. It translates to CASSVAGTGAGELFF. Full variable domain (rest looked up from reference TRBV9 and TRBJ2-2): DSGVTQTPKHLITATGQRVTLRCSPRSGDLSVYWYQQSLDQGLQFLIQYYNGEERAKGNILERFSAQQFPDLHSELNLSSLELGDSALYFCASSVAGTGAGELFFGEGSRLTVL.